Below, 9 T cell receptor beta chains from the same sample are listed, as sequenced in a study of T-cell memory formation after mild COVID-19. TCRdb passed the 5' RACE reads through MiXCR, listing each CDR3 protein once. The top ten hold over 2% of the sample, which has 100,000 to 150,000 distinct CDR3 sequences, about 5.9% seen once. Sequencing was carried out using PBMCs or a T cell subset sorted from them (not recorded which). Receptors originate from an adult woman who had mild COVID-19 (a few samples of this study predate the infection). Cell type and time point are not known.

The V call is TRBV20-1, the J call TRBJ2-7; 7 nucleotides line up with TRBD1. The germline CDR1 and CDR2 sequences are DFQATT and SNEGSKA (reference sequence). Germline trimming cut 6 bases from V and 2 bases from J; bases unmatched to any gene: 10. The CDR3 length is 14 residues. The CDR3 here is CSAEDRVRAYEQYF. CDR3 bases: TGCAGTGCAGAAGACAGGGTGCGGGCCTACGAGCAGTACTTC.

Only a few counts were recorded for this clonotype. The genes are TRBV4-1 and TRBJ2-7; 9 positions match TRBD1. The junction had 20 bases not matched to a gene; V was cut back by 1 base and J by 4 bases. The V gene's germline CDR1 is MGHRA and CDR2 YSYEKL. The CDR3 extends over 20 amino acids. The CDR3 sequence: CASSQGTPGTGFSMVYEQYF. The CDR3 nucleotides read TGCGCCAGCAGCCAAGGGACTCCCGGGACAGGGTTCTCCATGGTTTACGAGCAGTACTTC.

This clonotype was seen a handful of times. The chain uses TRBV12-3 or TRBV12-4 and TRBJ2-1; TRBD1 is a possible D gene (6 bases). V lost 4 bases, J lost 0 bases, and 10 bases lay in between. The CDR3 sequence is 15 residues long. The CDR3 protein is CASSWGHSSYNEQFF. The CDR3, as DNA: TGTGCCAGCAGTTGGGGGCACAGCTCCTACAATGAGCAGTTCTTC.

Ten or more counts support this clonotype. In DNA form, the CDR3 reads TGCAGCGTTGAACCTGCCAGCGGCCCGTTTGGAGATGAGCAGTTCTTC. Translated, it gives CSVEPASGPFGDEQFF. V and J are TRBV29-1 and TRBJ2-1, with D possibly being TRBD2 (5 bases). V gave up 2 bases and J gave up 8 bases, with 22 bases separating them. This CDR3 spans 16 amino acids. The germline CDR1 and CDR2 sequences are SQVTM and ANQGSEA.

This clonotype was seen at least ten times. This rearrangement joins TRBV24-1 to TRBJ2-5; maybe TRBD2 (5 bases). The V end was cut by 4 bases, the J end by 4 bases, with 21 bases between. The CDR3 runs to 17 residues. Looked up from germline, CDR1 is KGHDR and CDR2 is SFDVKD. The CDR3 bases are TGTGCCACCAGTGACCCAGTCCGGGGATCGCGGTTAGAGACCCAGTACTTC. This translates into CATSDPVRGSRLETQYF.

The sample holds many counts of this clonotype. The chain couples TRBV7-9 to TRBJ2-5; TRBD2 might be the D (5 bases). This CDR3 has 14 residues. CDR1 and CDR2 from the germline V gene are SEHNR and FQNEAQ (reference sequence). The ends were cut back, 5 bases at V and 2 bases at J, with 12 bases in the middle. The DNA of the CDR3 is TGTGCCAGCAGCCGAACACTAGGGCAAGAGACCCAGTACTTC. It encodes CASSRTLGQETQYF.

This clonotype has a count of ten or more. The rearrangement links TRBV6-5 to TRBJ2-6; TRBD1 aligns across 9 bases. J was trimmed by 1 base and V by 5 bases; bases with no gene match: 3. Germline V gene lookup returns CDR1 MNHEY and CDR2 SVGAGI. This CDR3 spans 16 amino acids. The CDR3 DNA reads TGTGCCAGCAGTCGGGGACAGGGTTCTGGGGCCAACGTCCTGACTTTC. Amino acids: CASSRGQGSGANVLTF.

The rearrangement uses TRBV12-3 or TRBV12-4 and TRBJ1-1, with D perhaps matching TRBD1 (5 bases). V was pared by 3 bases and J by 7 bases, with 9 bases between. This CDR3 has 12 amino acids. This CDR3 reads CASSFGTGEAFF. The DNA of the CDR3 is TGTGCCAGCAGTTTTGGAACAGGTGAAGCTTTCTTT.

This clonotype has only a few counts. V is TRBV28 and J is TRBJ2-7; D gene uncertain. The V end lost 3 bases, the J end lost 4 bases, and 10 bases lay between the germline ends. The CDR3 loop spans 13 amino acids. CDR1 is MDHEN, CDR2 SYDVKM, per germline. CDR3 sequence reads: CASSLADIYEQYF. CDR3 DNA sequence: TGTGCCAGCAGTTTGGCCGACATATACGAGCAGTACTTC.